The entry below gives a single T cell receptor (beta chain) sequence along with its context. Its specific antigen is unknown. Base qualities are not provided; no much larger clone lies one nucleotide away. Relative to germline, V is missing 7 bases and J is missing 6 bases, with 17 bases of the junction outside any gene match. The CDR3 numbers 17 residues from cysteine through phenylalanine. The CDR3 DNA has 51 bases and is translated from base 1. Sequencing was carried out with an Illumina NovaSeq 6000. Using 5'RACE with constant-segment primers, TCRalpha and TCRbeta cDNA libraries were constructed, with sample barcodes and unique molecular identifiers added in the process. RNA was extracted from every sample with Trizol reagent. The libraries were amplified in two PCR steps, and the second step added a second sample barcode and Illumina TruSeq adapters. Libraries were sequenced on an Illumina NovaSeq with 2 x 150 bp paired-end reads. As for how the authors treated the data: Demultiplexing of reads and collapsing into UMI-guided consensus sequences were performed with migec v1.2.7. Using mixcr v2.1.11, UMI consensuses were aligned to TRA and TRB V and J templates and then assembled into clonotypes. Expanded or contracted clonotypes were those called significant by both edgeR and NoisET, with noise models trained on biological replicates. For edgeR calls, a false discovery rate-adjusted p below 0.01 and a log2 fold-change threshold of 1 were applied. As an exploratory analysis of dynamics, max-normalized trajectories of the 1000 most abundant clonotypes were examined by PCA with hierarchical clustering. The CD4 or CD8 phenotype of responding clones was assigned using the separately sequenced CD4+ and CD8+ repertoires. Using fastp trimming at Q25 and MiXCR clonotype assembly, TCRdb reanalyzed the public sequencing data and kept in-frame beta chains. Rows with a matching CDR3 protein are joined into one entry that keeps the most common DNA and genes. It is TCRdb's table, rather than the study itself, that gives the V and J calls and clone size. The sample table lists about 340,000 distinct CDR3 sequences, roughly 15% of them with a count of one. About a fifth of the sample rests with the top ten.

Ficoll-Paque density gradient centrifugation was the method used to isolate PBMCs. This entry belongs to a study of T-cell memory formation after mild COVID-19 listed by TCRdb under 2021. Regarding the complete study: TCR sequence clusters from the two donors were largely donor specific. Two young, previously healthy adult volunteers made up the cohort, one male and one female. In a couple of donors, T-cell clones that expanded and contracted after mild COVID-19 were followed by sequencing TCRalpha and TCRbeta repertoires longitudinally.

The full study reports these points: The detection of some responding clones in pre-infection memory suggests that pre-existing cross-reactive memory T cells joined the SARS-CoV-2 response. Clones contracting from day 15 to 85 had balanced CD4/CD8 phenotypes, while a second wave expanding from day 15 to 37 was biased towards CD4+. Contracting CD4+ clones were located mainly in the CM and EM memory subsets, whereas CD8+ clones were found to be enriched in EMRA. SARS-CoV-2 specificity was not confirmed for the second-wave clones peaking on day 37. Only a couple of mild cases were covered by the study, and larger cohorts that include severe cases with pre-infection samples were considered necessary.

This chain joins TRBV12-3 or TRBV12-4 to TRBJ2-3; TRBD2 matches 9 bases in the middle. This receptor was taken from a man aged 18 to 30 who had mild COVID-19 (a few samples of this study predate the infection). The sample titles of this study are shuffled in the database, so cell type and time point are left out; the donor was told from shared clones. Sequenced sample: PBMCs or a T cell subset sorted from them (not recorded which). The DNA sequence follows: TGTGCCAGCACCACTCCCCCCGGGCGGGGGGGCATGGATACGCAGTATTTT. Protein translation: CASTTPPGRGGMDTQYF.